The 26 T cell receptor beta chains below come from one sample, sequenced in a study of OX40 agonist ivuxolimab in advanced cancers. Libraries came from the immunoSEQ multiplex PCR assay. TCRdb stores this immuneACCESS table with in-frame sequences only. Part of the clones is absent; in the studies checked, under half of the shortfall reflects unresolved V genes, and no reason is known for the rest. The sample records some 100,000 clones, approximately 89% of which are singletons. The ten top clones hold 0.65% to 0.85% of the sample. The material was CD4+ or CD8+ T cells sorted from blood, obtained in a trial of the OX40 agonist ivuxolimab. These receptors were taken from an adult with an advanced solid tumor such as melanoma, head and neck, liver or kidney cancer.

This clone was observed a few times. The V and J genes are TRBV7-3 and TRBJ2-2, with a possible D match to TRBD1 (5 bases). CDR3 length: 15 amino acids. CDR1 is SGHTA, CDR2 FQGTGA, per germline. Trimming removed 5 bases from V and 1 base from J, with 11 bases in between. The DNA of the CDR3 is TGTGCCAGCAGCCCCGCCCAGGGGAACACCGGGGAGCTGTTTTTT. Translating gives CASSPAQGNTGELFF.

The chain recombines TRBV4-1 with TRBJ2-6; no reliable D call. Trimming left V 1 base short and J 0 bases short, with 4 bases between. Germline V gives CDR1 MGHRA, CDR2 YSYEKL. CDR3 size: 15 residues. The DNA of the CDR3 is TGCGCCAGCAGCCAAGGACCCTCTGGGGCCAACGTCCTGACTTTC. Encoded protein: CASSQGPSGANVLTF.

This CDR3 is CASSQDLNRDGSPLHF. In DNA form, the CDR3 reads TGCGCCAGCAGCCAAGATCTAAACAGGGATGGTTCACCCCTCCACTTT. The chain joins TRBV4-3 to TRBJ1-6; D is possibly TRBD1 (6 bases). Trimming removed 0 bases from V and 9 bases from J, with 15 bases in between. There are 16 residues in the CDR3. From germline, CDR1 is LGHNA and CDR2 YSLEER.

The chain couples TRBV19 to TRBJ1-1; TRBD1 agrees at 10 bases. The CDR3 has 15 residues. The J segment lost 5 bases and the V segment lost 3 bases, leaving 6 bases of the junction unmatched. Per germline, CDR1 LNHDA and CDR2 SQIVND (reference sequence). In DNA, the CDR3 is TGTGCCAGTAGTATCGGGGGGACAGGGGAGACTGAAGCTTTCTTT. As protein: CASSIGGTGETEAFF.

V gene TRBV19 combines with J gene TRBJ2-7, with D uncertain. Germline assignment: CDR1 LNHDA and CDR2 SQIVND (reference sequence). Trimming took 6 bases from V and 7 from J, leaving 13 bases between them. There are 12 residues in the CDR3. The CDR3 coding sequence is TGTGCCAGTAGCCGAAGGATGGGAGAGCAGTACTTC. Protein: CASSRRMGEQYF.

The chain recombines TRBV18 with TRBJ2-3, with 11 bases lining up with TRBD2. Germline V lookup: CDR1 KGHSH, CDR2 LQKENI. The ends lost 9 bases at V and 5 bases at J; junction bases unmatched: 7. This CDR3 spans 14 amino acids. The DNA of the CDR3 is TGTGCCAGTTATAGCGGGAGGGCCAGAGATACGCAGTATTTT. It encodes CASYSGRARDTQYF.

CDR3 bases: TGTGCCAGCCAAGCTGGGCTTCAGCCCCAGCATTTT. This encodes CASQAGLQPQHF. The chain combines TRBV2 with TRBJ1-5; D is uncertain. V lost 8 bases and J lost 6, with 11 bases in between. The germline V gene has CDR1 SNHLY and CDR2 FYNNEI. The CDR3 is made up of 12 amino acids. Using reference TRBV2 and TRBJ1-5 for the parts outside the CDR3, the full variable domain is EPEVTQTPSHQVTQMGQEVILRCVPISNHLYFYWYRQILGQKVEFLVSFYNNEISEKSEIFDDQFSVERPDGSNFTLKIRSTKLEDSAMYFCASQAGLQPQHFGDGTRLSIL.

The rearrangement links TRBV4-2 to TRBJ2-7, with 8 bases aligning to TRBD2. The CDR3 loop spans 17 amino acids. The ends lost 1 base at V and 3 bases at J; junction bases unmatched: 11. The germline V gene encodes CDR1 LGHNA and CDR2 YNFKEQ. The CDR3 sequence is CASSQVSGSLQDYEQYF. As DNA, the CDR3 is TGTGCCAGCAGCCAAGTCAGCGGGAGCCTTCAGGACTACGAGCAGTACTTC.

The chain joins TRBV11-3 to TRBJ2-3, with 7 nucleotides matching TRBD1. V gave up 4 bases and J gave up 0 bases; unmatched junction bases: 7. The germline CDR1 and CDR2 sequences are SGHNT and YENEEA. The CDR3 sequence is 16 residues long. The CDR3 DNA sequence: TGTGCCAGCAGCTCGAGGGACAGACTTAGCACAGATACGCAGTATTTT. As protein: CASSSRDRLSTDTQYF.

The chain uses TRBV30 and TRBJ1-6; no clear D. Germline values: CDR1 GTSNPN, CDR2 SVGIG (reference sequence). This CDR3 has 14 residues. With 3 bases removed from V and 7 bases from J, the gap between germline ends came to 13 bases. The CDR3 DNA follows: TGTGCCTGGAGCACGACACCGCCCAATTCACCCCTCCACTTT. Translation gives CAWSTTPPNSPLHF.

The chain employs TRBV12-5 and TRBJ2-3, with no clear D. The CDR3 loop spans 12 amino acids. Trimming left V 5 bases short and J 6 bases short, with 9 bases between. CDR1 LGHNT and CDR2 FRNRAP come from the germline V gene. CDR3 loop: CASGLKWDTQYF. The CDR3, as DNA: TGTGCTAGTGGTCTTAAGTGGGATACGCAGTATTTT. Based on the CDR3 plus reference TRBV12-5 and TRBJ2-3, the full variable domain is DARVTQTPRHKVTEMGQEVTMRCQPILGHNTVFWYRQTMMQGLELLAYFRNRAPLDDSGMPKDRFSAEMPDATLATLKIQPSEPRDSAVYFCASGLKWDTQYFGPGTRLTVL.

About this clone: At one end the junction does not follow the germline gene, possibly because of a read error. This sequence joins TRBV7-9 and TRBJ2-7; 12 nucleotides agree with TRBD1. The CDR3 has 16 amino acids. The V gene's germline CDR1 is SEHNR and CDR2 FQNEAQ (reference sequence). This CDR3 is CASSLDGTGGFYERYF. In DNA form, the CDR3 reads TGTGCCAGCAGCTTAGACGGGACAGGGGGCTTCTACGAGCGGTACTTC.

This sequence joins TRBV4-3 and TRBJ2-3, with 8 bases identical to TRBD2. Germline-derived CDR1 and CDR2 are LGHNA and YSLEER. V trimming: 1 base; J trimming: 7 bases; junction bases outside the gene matches: 13. This CDR3 region has 17 residues. CDR3 residues: CASSQVRGLAGFNTQYF. In DNA form, the CDR3 reads TGCGCCAGCAGCCAAGTTCGTGGGCTAGCGGGCTTTAATACGCAGTATTTT.

The chain employs TRBV5-6 and TRBJ2-3, with 7 positions matching TRBD2. The CDR3 loop spans 16 amino acids. V gave up 7 bases and J gave up 3 bases; unmatched junction bases: 14. Germline lookup yields CDR1 SGHDT and CDR2 YYEEEE. CDR3 sequence reads: CASGSLVLAVTDTQYF. The DNA for the CDR3 is TGTGCCAGCGGCAGTTTAGTGCTAGCGGTTACAGATACGCAGTATTTT.

J is TRBJ2-5 and V is TRBV6-5; TRBD2 might be the D (5 bases). Germline V lookup: CDR1 MNHEY, CDR2 SVGAGI. This CDR3 comprises 13 residues. V was trimmed by 6 bases and J by 5 bases, leaving 13 bases between them. The CDR3, as DNA: TGTGCCAGCAGACCCGGGATTTGGGAGACCCAGTACTTC. This translates into CASRPGIWETQYF.

The chain links TRBV19 to TRBJ2-1, with 10 positions matching TRBD2. The germline CDR1 and CDR2 sequences are LNHDA and SQIVND (reference sequence). After removal of 6 bases from V and 9 bases from J, the junction contained 8 bases not matched to a gene. The CDR3 totals 14 residues. CDR3 sequence reads: CASRLAGVLGEQFF. CDR3 nucleotide sequence: TGTGCCAGTAGGCTAGCGGGAGTTCTTGGTGAGCAGTTCTTC. Supplemented by reference TRBV19 and TRBJ2-1, the full variable domain reads DGGITQSPKYLFRKEGQNVTLSCEQNLNHDAMYWYRQDPGQGLRLIYYSQIVNDFQKGDIAEGYSVSREKKESFPLTVTSAQKNPTAFYLCASRLAGVLGEQFFGPGTRLTVL.

Notes on this clone: The same CDR3 is also encoded by other DNA sequences in this sample. V and J are TRBV7-3 and TRBJ1-1; D perhaps matches TRBD1 (6 bases). V was cut by 5 bases and J by 5 bases, with 12 bases left in between. The CDR3 is made up of 13 amino acids. The V gene's germline CDR1 is SGHTA and CDR2 FQGTGA. Here the CDR3 DNA reads TGTGCCAGCAGCCTGGACAGCGGGACTGAAGCTTTCTTT. Protein product: CASSLDSGTEAFF. The complete variable domain, with remaining parts taken from reference TRBV7-3 and TRBJ1-1, reads GAGVSQTPSNKVTEKGKYVELRCDPISGHTALYWYRQSLGQGPEFLIYFQGTGAADDSGLPNDRFFAVRPEGSVSTLKIQRTERGDSAVYLCASSLDSGTEAFFGQGTRLTVV.

This chain uses TRBV4-3 with TRBJ2-1; 9 positions match TRBD1. Trimming at V came to 0 bases and at J to 4 bases, leaving 1 base not matched to a gene. From germline, CDR1 is LGHNA and CDR2 YSLEER. The CDR3 covers 15 residues. DNA for the CDR3: TGCGCCAGCAGCCAAGAAGGGACAGGGTACAATGAGCAGTTCTTC. Its translation is CASSQEGTGYNEQFF.

V and J are TRBV5-8 and TRBJ2-5; D is perhaps TRBD1 (8 bases). V lost 2 bases, J lost 5 bases, and 13 bases lay in between. Germline V CDR1 and CDR2: SGHTS, YDEGEE. The CDR3 is 14 residues long. The CDR3: CASSFDRGGETQYF. The CDR3 DNA reads TGTGCCAGCAGCTTTGACAGGGGAGGGGAGACCCAGTACTTC.

The sample holds one count of this clone. The chain couples TRBV30 to TRBJ2-1; 7 bases align to TRBD2. The CDR3 sequence is 17 residues long. The V gene's germline CDR1 is GTSNPN and CDR2 SVGIG (reference sequence). V lost 2 bases to trimming and J lost 13 bases; unmatched junction nucleotides: 23. The CDR3 bases are TGTGCCTGGAGTTTTTTACAACGGACTAGTCAACTCCGGAGCCAGTTCTTC. Translating it yields CAWSFLQRTSQLRSQFF.

The genes are TRBV9 and TRBJ1-5; 8 bases agree with TRBD1. CDR3 length: 16 residues. V was pared by 4 bases and J by 2 bases, with 8 bases of the junction left unmatched. Germline-derived CDR1 and CDR2 are SGDLS and YYNGEE. This CDR3 reads CASSPGQGAGNQPQHF. The CDR3 nucleotides read TGTGCCAGCAGCCCCGGGCAGGGGGCAGGCAATCAGCCCCAGCATTTT.

CDR3 loop: CASSLGPGGGQYF. The CDR3 DNA is TGTGCCAGCAGCCTTGGTCCGGGTGGGGGCCAGTACTTC. The rearrangement joins TRBV7-2 to TRBJ2-5; D tentatively reads TRBD1 or TRBD2 (5 bases each). V lost 5 bases and J lost 10, with 17 bases in between. Germline loops: CDR1 SGHTA, CDR2 FQGNSA. The CDR3 has 13 amino acids.

This chain uses TRBV30 with TRBJ2-5, with TRBD2 matching 7 bases. V dropped 1 base and J dropped 4; count of bases not matched to a gene: 6. From germline, CDR1 is GTSNPN and CDR2 SVGIG (reference sequence). There are 14 residues in the CDR3. CDR3 sequence (DNA): TGTGCCTGGAGTGGCGGGAGCGACGCAGAGACCCAGTACTTC. It yields the protein CAWSGGSDAETQYF.

This chain connects TRBV5-1 to TRBJ2-7; the match to TRBD2 covers 8 bases. V shed 4 bases and J 2 bases; nucleotides not matched to a gene: 2. Germline CDR1 reads SGHRS; CDR2 reads YFSETQ. The CDR3 contains 13 residues. CDR3 protein: CASSVSGAYEQYF. The CDR3 coding sequence is TGCGCCAGCAGCGTTAGCGGGGCCTACGAGCAGTACTTC.

This chain joins TRBV9 and TRBJ2-5; no clear D. The V end was cut by 0 bases, the J end by 3 bases, with 9 bases between. The CDR3 is 14 residues long. The germline V gene encodes CDR1 SGDLS and CDR2 YYNGEE. DNA of the CDR3: TGTGCCAGCAGCGTAGGGGCATTGGAAGAGACCCAGTACTTC. Its protein is CASSVGALEETQYF.

The J gene is TRBJ2-3, the V gene TRBV5-6, with 8 bases lining up with TRBD2. This CDR3 spans 16 amino acids. CDR1 is SGHDT, CDR2 YYEEEE, per germline. Unmatched junction bases numbered 6, after V lost 3 bases and J lost 0 bases. This CDR3 is CASSSVGTRSTDTQYF. For the CDR3, the DNA is TGTGCCAGCAGCTCTGTCGGGACTAGAAGCACAGATACGCAGTATTTT.